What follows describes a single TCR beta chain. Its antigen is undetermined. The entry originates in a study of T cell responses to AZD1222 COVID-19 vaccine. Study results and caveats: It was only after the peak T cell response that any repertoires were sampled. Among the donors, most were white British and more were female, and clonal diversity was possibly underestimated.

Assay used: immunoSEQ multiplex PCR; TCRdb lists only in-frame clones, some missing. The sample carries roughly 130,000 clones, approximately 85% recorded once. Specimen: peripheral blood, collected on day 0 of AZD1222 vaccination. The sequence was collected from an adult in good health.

CDR3 in amino acids: CASSRRWNSNQPQHF. CDR3 DNA: TGTGCCAGCAGCCGCAGATGGAATAGCAATCAGCCCCAGCATTTT. The rearrangement links TRBV6-5 to TRBJ1-5; D is undetermined. The V gene's germline CDR1 is MNHEY and CDR2 SVGAGI. Deletions cut 6 bases from V and 0 bases from J, with 12 bases between. This CDR3 region has 15 residues.